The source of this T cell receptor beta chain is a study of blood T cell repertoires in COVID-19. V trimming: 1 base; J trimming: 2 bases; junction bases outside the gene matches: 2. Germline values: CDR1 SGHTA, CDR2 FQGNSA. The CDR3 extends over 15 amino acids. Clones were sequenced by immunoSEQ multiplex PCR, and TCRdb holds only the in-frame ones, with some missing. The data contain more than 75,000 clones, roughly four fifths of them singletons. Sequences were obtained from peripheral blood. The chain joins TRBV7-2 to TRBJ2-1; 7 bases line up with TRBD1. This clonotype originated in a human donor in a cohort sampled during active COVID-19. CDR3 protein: CASSLDRGPYNEQFF. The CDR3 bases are TGTGCCAGCAGCTTAGATAGGGGGCCCTACAATGAGCAGTTCTTC.